The 13 T cell receptor beta chains reported below all come from one sample, sequenced in a study of T cell responses to AZD1222 COVID-19 vaccine. Data came from immunoSEQ multiplex PCR; TCRdb stores just in-frame clones and leaves some out. The sample records around 180,000 clones, approximately 92% being singletons. The sample consisted of peripheral blood, taken on day 0 of AZD1222 vaccination. These receptors were obtained from an adult in good health.

The chain is built from TRBV7-9 and TRBJ1-3, with D unresolved. V lost 3 bases and J lost 0, with 12 bases in between. The CDR3 spans 16 residues. CDR1 and CDR2 from the germline V gene are SEHNR and FQNEAQ (reference sequence). CDR3 protein: CASSLGTEGSGNTIYF. The CDR3 DNA reads as TGTGCCAGCAGCTTGGGTACCGAGGGCTCTGGAAACACCATATATTTT.

The chain uses TRBV12-3 or TRBV12-4 and TRBJ1-1, with D unclear. The CDR3 loop spans 13 amino acids. V was clipped by 10 bases and J by 0 bases, with 12 bases between them. The CDR3 region has the DNA TGTGCCACTGTGGTCGGGTTGAACACTGAAGCTTTCTTT. This sequence encodes CATVVGLNTEAFF.

The chain has TRBV19 and TRBJ1-1, with unresolved D. Trimming left V 4 bases short and J 2 bases short, with 5 bases between. Germline CDR1 is LNHDA and CDR2 is SQIVND (reference sequence). This CDR3 has 12 residues. As DNA, the CDR3 is TGTGCCAGTAGTAGGGGTAACACTGAAGCTTTCTTT. This gives the protein CASSRGNTEAFF.

The rearrangement links TRBV6-5 to TRBJ1-2, with D unresolved. With 3 bases removed from V and 2 bases from J, the gap between germline ends came to 10 bases. The germline V gene has CDR1 MNHEY and CDR2 SVGAGI. CDR3 length: 14 residues. The CDR3 coding sequence is TGTGCCAGCAGTTATGATCCGGCCAACTATGGCTACACCTTC. Its translation: CASSYDPANYGYTF.

The V and J genes are TRBV19 and TRBJ1-5, with a tentative D call TRBD1 (6 bases). From germline, CDR1 is LNHDA and CDR2 SQIVND (reference sequence). V shed 8 bases and J shed 4 bases, with 12 bases lying between them. This CDR3 has 13 amino acids. CDR3 DNA: TGTGCCAGTGGTCACAGGGCTAATCAGCCCCAGCATTTT. This translates into CASGHRANQPQHF.

This clone appeared a few times. The chain couples TRBV4-2 to TRBJ2-1; D might be TRBD2 (5 bases). With 4 bases removed from V and 10 bases from J, the gap between germline ends came to 14 bases. This CDR3 has 13 amino acids. Looked up from germline, CDR1 is LGHNA and CDR2 is YNFKEQ. CDR3 sequence (DNA): TGTGCCAGCAGCCTAGTGGGAGATAGGGAGCAGTTCTTC. This codes for CASSLVGDREQFF.

This rearrangement joins TRBV5-1 to TRBJ1-3; D gene uncertain. With 3 bases removed from V and 0 bases from J, the gap between germline ends came to 16 bases. This CDR3 is 17 amino acids long. From germline, CDR1 is SGHRS and CDR2 YFSETQ. The DNA of the CDR3 is TGCGCCAGCAGCTCCAAAGGGCAAACGAGCTCTGGAAACACCATATATTTT. Protein: CASSSKGQTSSGNTIYF.

The chain couples TRBV10-3 to TRBJ2-2; D unclear. Germline CDR1 ENHRY, CDR2 SYGVKD. The CDR3 extends over 14 amino acids. The V and J ends lost 5 bases and 5 bases respectively, with 12 bases between them. In nucleotides, the CDR3 is TGTGCCATCAGTAGAGACGGTTCAACCGGGGAGCTGTTTTTT. It yields the protein CAISRDGSTGELFF.

The chain joins TRBV6-4 to TRBJ2-1, with D hard to call. The V gene's germline CDR1 is MRHNA and CDR2 SNTAGT. The CDR3 is 15 residues long. The V and J ends lost 3 bases and 2 bases respectively, with 11 bases between them. For the CDR3, the DNA is TGTGCCAGCAGTGATGAGGACGCAGCCTACAATGAGCAGTTCTTC. This translates into CASSDEDAAYNEQFF.

The rearrangement uses TRBV7-6 and TRBJ2-2; the D gene is possibly TRBD1 (7 bases). V gave up 1 base and J gave up 4 bases, with 13 bases separating them. There are 16 residues in the CDR3. Germline values: CDR1 SGHVS, CDR2 FNYEAQ. The CDR3 nucleotides read TGTGCCAGCAGCTTAGAGTCAGGGGGAGGCACCGGGGAGCTGTTTTTT. Translated, it gives CASSLESGGGTGELFF.

The gene calls are TRBV24-1 and TRBJ1-1; no definite D call. Per the germline V gene, CDR1 is KGHDR and CDR2 is SFDVKD. CDR3 length: 13 amino acids. The germline V and J ends were trimmed by 3 bases and 1 base, with 5 bases remaining between them. CDR3 in amino acids: CATSDGKNTEAFF. CDR3 DNA: TGTGCCACCAGTGATGGAAAGAACACTGAAGCTTTCTTT.

The DNA for the CDR3 is TGTGCCAGCAGTTACTCGTCCAGGGGAGAGTACAATGAGCAGTTCTTC. It is translated as CASSYSSRGEYNEQFF. V and J are TRBV6-5 and TRBJ2-1; D is possibly TRBD1 (6 bases). The V and J ends lost 0 bases and 4 bases respectively, with 13 bases between them. The CDR3 totals 16 residues. Germline V CDR1 and CDR2: MNHEY, SVGAGI.

V usage is TRBV27 and J usage is TRBJ2-7; D may be TRBD2 (6 bases). V dropped 6 bases and J dropped 4 bases, with 16 bases sitting between them. Germline V CDR1 and CDR2: MNHEY, SMNVEV (reference sequence). The CDR3 runs 14 residues. The CDR3 DNA reads TGTGCCAGCAGCCTTAGCGGAGCATTATACGAGCAGTACTTC. Translation: CASSLSGALYEQYF.